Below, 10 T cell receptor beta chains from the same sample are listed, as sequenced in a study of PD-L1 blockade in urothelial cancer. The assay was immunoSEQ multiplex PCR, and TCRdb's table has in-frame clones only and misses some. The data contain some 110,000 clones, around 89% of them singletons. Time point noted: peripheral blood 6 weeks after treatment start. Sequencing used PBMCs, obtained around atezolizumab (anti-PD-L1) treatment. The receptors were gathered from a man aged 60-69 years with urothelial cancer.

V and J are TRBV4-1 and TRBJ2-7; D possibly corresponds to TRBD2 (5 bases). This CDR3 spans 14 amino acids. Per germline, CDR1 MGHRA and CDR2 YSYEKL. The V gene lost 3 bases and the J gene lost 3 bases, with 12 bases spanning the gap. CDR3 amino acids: CASSHRDSDYEQYF. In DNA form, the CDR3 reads TGCGCCAGCAGCCACCGGGATAGCGACTACGAGCAGTACTTC.

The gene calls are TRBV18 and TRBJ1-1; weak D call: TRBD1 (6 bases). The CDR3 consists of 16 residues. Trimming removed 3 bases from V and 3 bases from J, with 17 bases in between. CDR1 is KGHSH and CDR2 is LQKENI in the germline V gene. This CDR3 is CASSPLEGEGDTEAFF. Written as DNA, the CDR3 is TGTGCCAGCTCACCTCTGGAGGGGGAGGGGGACACTGAAGCTTTCTTT.

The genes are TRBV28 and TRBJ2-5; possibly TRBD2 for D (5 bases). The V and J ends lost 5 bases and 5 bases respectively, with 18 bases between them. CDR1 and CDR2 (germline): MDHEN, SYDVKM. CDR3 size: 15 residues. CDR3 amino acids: CASSPSWVERETQYF. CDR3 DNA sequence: TGTGCCAGCAGTCCCTCCTGGGTAGAGCGGGAGACCCAGTACTTC. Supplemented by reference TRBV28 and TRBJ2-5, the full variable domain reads DVKVTQSSRYLVKRTGEKVFLECVQDMDHENMFWYRQDPGLGLRLIYFSYDVKMKEKGDIPEGYSVSREKKERFSLILESASTNQTSMYLCASSPSWVERETQYFGPGTRLLVL.

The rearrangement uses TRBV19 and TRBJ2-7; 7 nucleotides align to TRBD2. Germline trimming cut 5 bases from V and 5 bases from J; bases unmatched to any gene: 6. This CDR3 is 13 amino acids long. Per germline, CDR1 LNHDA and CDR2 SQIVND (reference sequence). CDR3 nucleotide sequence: TGTGCCAGTAGTTCCACAGCGGGGAACGAGCAGTACTTC. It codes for CASSSTAGNEQYF. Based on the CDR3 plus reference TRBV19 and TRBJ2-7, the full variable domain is DGGITQSPKYLFRKEGQNVTLSCEQNLNHDAMYWYRQDPGQGLRLIYYSQIVNDFQKGDIAEGYSVSREKKESFPLTVTSAQKNPTAFYLCASSSTAGNEQYFGPGTRLTVT.

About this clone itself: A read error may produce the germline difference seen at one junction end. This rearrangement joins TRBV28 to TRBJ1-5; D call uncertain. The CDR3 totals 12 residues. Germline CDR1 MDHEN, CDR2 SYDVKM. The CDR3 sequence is CASSYSDQPQHF. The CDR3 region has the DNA TGTGCCAGCAGTTATAGCGATCAGCCCCAGCATTTT.

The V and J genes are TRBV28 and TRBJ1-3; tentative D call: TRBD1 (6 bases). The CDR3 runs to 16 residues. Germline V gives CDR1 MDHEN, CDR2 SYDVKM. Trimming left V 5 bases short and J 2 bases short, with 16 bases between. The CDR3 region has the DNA TGTGCCAGCAGTCTCCTCCGCAGGGGAGCTGGAAACACCATATATTTT. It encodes CASSLLRRGAGNTIYF.

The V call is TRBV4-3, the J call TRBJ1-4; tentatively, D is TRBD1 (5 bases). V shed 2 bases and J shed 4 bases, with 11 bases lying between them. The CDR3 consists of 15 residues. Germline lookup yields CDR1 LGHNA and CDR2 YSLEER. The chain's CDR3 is CASSQSAGDNEKLFF. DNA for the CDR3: TGCGCCAGCAGCCAATCCGCGGGGGATAATGAAAAACTGTTTTTT.

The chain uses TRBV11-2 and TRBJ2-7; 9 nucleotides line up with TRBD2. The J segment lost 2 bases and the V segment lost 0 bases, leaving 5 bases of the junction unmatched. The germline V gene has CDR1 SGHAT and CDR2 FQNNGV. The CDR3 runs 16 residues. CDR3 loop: CASSLDSGSTTYEQYF. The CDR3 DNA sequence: TGTGCCAGCAGCTTAGATAGCGGGAGTACGACCTACGAGCAGTACTTC.

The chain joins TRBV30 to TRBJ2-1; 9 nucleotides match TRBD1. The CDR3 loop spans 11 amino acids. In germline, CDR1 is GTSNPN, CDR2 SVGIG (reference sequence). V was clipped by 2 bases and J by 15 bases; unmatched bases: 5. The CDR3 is CAWSLGTGRFF. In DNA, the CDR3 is TGTGCCTGGAGTTTAGGGACAGGGAGGTTCTTC.

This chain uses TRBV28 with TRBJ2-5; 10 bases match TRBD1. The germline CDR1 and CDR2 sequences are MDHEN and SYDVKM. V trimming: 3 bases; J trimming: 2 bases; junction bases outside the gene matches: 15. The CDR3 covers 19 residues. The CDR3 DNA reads TGTGCCAGCAGTTTTATTCCTGTCGTCGGGGACAGGGGACAAGAGACCCAGTACTTC. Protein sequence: CASSFIPVVGDRGQETQYF.